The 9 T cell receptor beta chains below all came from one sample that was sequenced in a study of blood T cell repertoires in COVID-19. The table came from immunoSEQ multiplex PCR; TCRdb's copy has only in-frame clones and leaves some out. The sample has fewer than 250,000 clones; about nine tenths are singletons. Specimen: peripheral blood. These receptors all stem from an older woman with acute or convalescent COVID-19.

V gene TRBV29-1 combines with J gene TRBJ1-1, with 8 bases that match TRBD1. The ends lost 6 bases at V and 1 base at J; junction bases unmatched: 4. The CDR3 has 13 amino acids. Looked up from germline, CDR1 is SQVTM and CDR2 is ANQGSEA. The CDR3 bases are TGCAGCGTCTTGGACAGGGCGAACACTGAAGCTTTCTTT. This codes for CSVLDRANTEAFF.

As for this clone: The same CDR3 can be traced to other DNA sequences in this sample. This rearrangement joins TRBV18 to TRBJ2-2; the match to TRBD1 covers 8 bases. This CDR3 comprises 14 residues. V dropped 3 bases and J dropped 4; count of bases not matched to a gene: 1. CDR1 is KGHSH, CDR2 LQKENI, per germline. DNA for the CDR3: TGTGCCAGCTCACCCGACAGGGGCACCGGGGAGCTGTTTTTT. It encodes CASSPDRGTGELFF.

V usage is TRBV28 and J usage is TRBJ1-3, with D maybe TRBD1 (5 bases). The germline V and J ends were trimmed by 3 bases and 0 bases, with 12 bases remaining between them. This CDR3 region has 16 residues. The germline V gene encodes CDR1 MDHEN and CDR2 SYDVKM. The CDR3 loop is CASSFGTANSGNTIYF. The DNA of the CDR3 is TGTGCCAGCAGTTTCGGGACTGCCAACTCTGGAAACACCATATATTTT. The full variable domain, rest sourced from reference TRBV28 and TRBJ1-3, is DVKVTQSSRYLVKRTGEKVFLECVQDMDHENMFWYRQDPGLGLRLIYFSYDVKMKEKGDIPEGYSVSREKKERFSLILESASTNQTSMYLCASSFGTANSGNTIYFGEGSWLTVV.

CDR3 nucleotide sequence: TGCGCCAGCAACAACGTTAATAGCAATCAGCCCCAGCATTTT. This codes for CASNNVNSNQPQHF. The chain uses TRBV10-2 and TRBJ1-5; D remains unclear. V lost 7 bases and J 0 bases, leaving 10 bases between the germline ends. This CDR3 is built from 14 residues. Germline CDR1 WSHSY, CDR2 SAAADI.

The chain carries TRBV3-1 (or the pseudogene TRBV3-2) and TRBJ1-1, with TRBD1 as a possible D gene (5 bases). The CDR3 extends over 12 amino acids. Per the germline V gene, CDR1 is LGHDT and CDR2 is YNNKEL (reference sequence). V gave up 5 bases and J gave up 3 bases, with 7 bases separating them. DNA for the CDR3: TGTGCCAGCAGCTGGGGGGACACTGAAGCTTTCTTT. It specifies CASSWGDTEAFF.

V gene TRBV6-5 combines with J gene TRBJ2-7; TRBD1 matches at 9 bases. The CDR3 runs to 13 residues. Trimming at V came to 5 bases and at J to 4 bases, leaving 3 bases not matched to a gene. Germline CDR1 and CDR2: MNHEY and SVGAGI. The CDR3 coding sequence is TGTGCCAGCAGTCCCGGGACAGGGTACGAGCAGTACTTC. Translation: CASSPGTGYEQYF.

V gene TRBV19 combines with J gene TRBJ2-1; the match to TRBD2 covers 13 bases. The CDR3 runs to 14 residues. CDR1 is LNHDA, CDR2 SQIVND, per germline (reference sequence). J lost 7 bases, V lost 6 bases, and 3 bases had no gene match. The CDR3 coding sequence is TGTGCCAGTAGGAAACTAGCGGGAGGGAATGAGCAGTTCTTC. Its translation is CASRKLAGGNEQFF. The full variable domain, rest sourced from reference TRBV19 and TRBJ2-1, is DGGITQSPKYLFRKEGQNVTLSCEQNLNHDAMYWYRQDPGQGLRLIYYSQIVNDFQKGDIAEGYSVSREKKESFPLTVTSAQKNPTAFYLCASRKLAGGNEQFFGPGTRLTVL.

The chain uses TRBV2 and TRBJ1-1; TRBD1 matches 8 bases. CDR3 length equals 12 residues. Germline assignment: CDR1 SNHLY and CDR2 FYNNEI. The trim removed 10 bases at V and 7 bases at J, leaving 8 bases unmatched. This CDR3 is CATSPQGGEAFF. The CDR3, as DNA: TGTGCCACCTCCCCACAGGGGGGTGAAGCTTTCTTT.

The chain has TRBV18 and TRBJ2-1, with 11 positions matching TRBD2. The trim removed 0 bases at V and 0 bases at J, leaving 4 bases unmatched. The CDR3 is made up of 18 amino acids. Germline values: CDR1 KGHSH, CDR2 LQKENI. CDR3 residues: CASSPPSGGARSYNEQFF. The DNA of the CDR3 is TGTGCCAGCTCACCACCTAGCGGGGGGGCCCGCTCCTACAATGAGCAGTTCTTC.